The 29 T cell receptor beta chains given below trace back to one sample, sequenced in a study of TET2 disruption in CD19-targeted CAR T cells. Method: immunoSEQ multiplex PCR; TCRdb's copy keeps in-frame clones and lacks some. The table gives tens of thousands of clones; the top ten clones make up 1.5% to 2% of it. The treatment denotes: autologous CTL019 cells: CD19 CAR with 4-1BB and CD3 zeta domains. These receptors lack a known antigen. This material consisted of CD8- CAR+ T cells sorted from cultured blood T cells, taken for CD19 CAR T cell therapy. The subset denotes: CD8-negative CAR-positive T cells from the infusion product. Receptors were obtained from a man in his 70s with chronic lymphocytic leukemia.

A remark on this clone: The read ends 3 residues early relative to the CDR3; the germline J gene fills the gap. V and J are TRBV5-5 and TRBJ1-2; 8 bases fit TRBD1. The ends lost 0 bases at V and 6 bases at J; junction bases unmatched: 7. Per germline, CDR1 SGHKS and CDR2 YYEKEE (reference sequence). This CDR3 has 15 residues. The CDR3 loop reads CASSLDRGMGDGYTF. CDR3 DNA, as far as it was read: TGTGCCAGCAGCTTGGACAGGGGGATGGGGGATGGC.

With regard to this clone: The CDR3 end is not reached by the read, which stops 3 residues before it; the germline J gene fills it in. The V gene is TRBV5-1, the J gene TRBJ1-2, with D possibly matching TRBD1 (5 bases). Germline V gives CDR1 SGHRS, CDR2 YFSETQ. The CDR3 is 17 residues long. Incomplete CDR3 DNA: TGCGCCAGCAGCTTGAAGGTTAGCGGGGGTGGCCTGAATGAA. It yields the protein CASSLKVSGGGLNE. The full-length CDR3 reads as CASSLKVSGGGLNEYTF.

A note on this clone: Read sequence stops 3 residues before the CDR3 end, and the germline J gene provides the missing end. V is TRBV11-2 and J is TRBJ2-7; TRBD1 is a possible D gene (7 bases). The germline V and J ends were trimmed by 4 bases and 3 bases, with 16 bases remaining between them. The CDR3 runs 15 residues. Per the germline V gene, CDR1 is SGHAT and CDR2 is FQNNGV. CDR3 sequence: CASSSLTGRGYEQYF. The sequenced part of the CDR3 DNA is TGTGCCAGCAGCTCCCTGACAGGGCGGGGCTACGAG.

Comments on this clone: At one end, the junction sequence differs from germline, possibly due to a read error. Sequencing ends 3 residues short of the CDR3 end; the germline J gene provides the rest. This sample includes further DNA sequences coding for the same CDR3. V gene TRBV2 combines with J gene TRBJ1-2, with D tentatively TRBD1 (6 bases). CDR1 and CDR2 from the germline V gene are SNHLY and FYNNEI. The CDR3 contains 13 residues. CDR3 bases read: TGTGCCAGCAGCCAACAGGGAGGCTATGGT. Protein: CASSQQGGYG. The full CDR3 protein is CASSQQGGYGYTF. Supplemented by reference TRBV2 and TRBJ1-2, the full variable domain reads EPEVTQTPSHQVTQMGQEVILRCVPISNHLYFYWYRQILGQKVEFLVSFYNNEISEKSEIFDDQFSVERPDGSNFTLKIRSTKLEDSAMYFCASSQQGGYGYTFGSGTRLTVV.

CDR3 DNA, as far as it was read: TGTGCCAGTACCAAGGTTGCGGGGGGGAACACCGGGGAG. Translated: CASTKVAGGNTGE. Given in full, the CDR3 is CASTKVAGGNTGELFF. J is TRBJ2-2 and V is TRBV19, with 8 positions matching TRBD2. The CDR3 goes on 3 residues after the read ends, and that part is filled in from the germline J gene. The CDR3 loop spans 16 amino acids. CDR1 and CDR2 from the germline V gene are LNHDA and SQIVND (reference sequence). V lost 7 bases and J lost 1; bases outside the gene matches: 8. Variable domain in full (rest from reference TRBV19 and TRBJ2-2): DGGITQSPKYLFRKEGQNVTLSCEQNLNHDAMYWYRQDPGQGLRLIYYSQIVNDFQKGDIAEGYSVSREKKESFPLTVTSAQKNPTAFYLCASTKVAGGNTGELFFGEGSRLTVL.

Of note for this clone: The read ends 3 residues early relative to the CDR3; the germline J gene fills the gap. This sample includes further DNA sequences coding for the same CDR3. The V call is TRBV11-2, the J call TRBJ1-3, with D unresolved. This CDR3 is built from 13 residues. V was shortened by 6 bases and J by 7 bases, with 13 bases between the two germline ends. Germline loops: CDR1 SGHAT, CDR2 FQNNGV. The CDR3 region is CASSAGLTNTIYF. The CDR3 bases that were read are TGTGCCAGCAGTGCAGGACTGACGAACACC. Full variable domain (missing parts from reference TRBV11-2 and TRBJ1-3): EAGVAQSPRYKIIEKRQSVAFWCNPISGHATLYWYQQILGQGPKLLIQFQNNGVVDDSQLPKDRFSAERLKGVDSTLKIQPAKLEDSAVYLCASSAGLTNTIYFGEGSWLTVV.

With respect to this clone: The missing CDR3 end, 3 residues past where the read stops, is filled in from the germline J gene. V usage is TRBV7-8 and J usage is TRBJ1-2; a weak D match, TRBD1 (6 bases). The germline V gene has CDR1 SGHVS and CDR2 FQNEAQ. V shed 5 bases and J shed 6 bases, with 13 bases lying between them. The CDR3 extends over 13 amino acids. The CDR3 region is CASSPTGTHGYTF. Incomplete CDR3 DNA: TGTGCCAGCAGCCCTACAGGGACCCATGGC.

Notes on this clone: The read stops 3 residues short of the end of the CDR3; the missing end is completed from the germline J gene. The chain is built from TRBV11-3 and TRBJ2-2; the D gene is possibly TRBD2 (5 bases). Germline CDR1 reads SGHNT; CDR2 reads YENEEA. This CDR3 spans 15 amino acids. Trimming left V 1 base short and J 3 bases short, with 9 bases between. The CDR3 loop is CASSLGVGDTGELFF. Partial CDR3 DNA: TGTGCCAGCAGCTTAGGGGTCGGGGACACCGGGGAG.

Points on this clone: The read terminates 3 residues before the CDR3 end, so the remaining end is supplied by the germline J gene. V usage is TRBV18 and J usage is TRBJ2-4; 8 bases line up with TRBD1. The CDR3 has 15 residues. Germline CDR1 is KGHSH and CDR2 is LQKENI. The CDR3 spells CASSPAGQVNYGQYF. The covered CDR3 bases are TGTGCCAGCTCACCCGCGGGACAGGTCAACTATGGT.

Comments on this clone: The CDR3 end lies 3 residues beyond the end of the read and is filled in from the germline J gene. The rearrangement links TRBV2 to TRBJ2-1; 11 bases line up with TRBD1. CDR3 size: 15 residues. Looked up from germline, CDR1 is SNHLY and CDR2 is FYNNEI. Losses at the gene ends were 6 bases for V and 6 bases for J; bases not matched to a gene: 7. Partial CDR3 DNA: TGTGCCAGCAGGAGTAACGGACAGGGGGCCAATGAG. It encodes CASRSNGQGANE. In full, the CDR3 reads CASRSNGQGANEQFF.

Notes on this clone: The read finishes 3 residues shy of the CDR3 end, and the germline J gene is used to complete it. The V and J genes are TRBV10-3 and TRBJ1-5; 8 nucleotides agree with TRBD1. V lost 10 bases, J lost 3 bases, and 5 bases stayed unmatched. The CDR3 is made up of 13 amino acids. CDR1 and CDR2 (germline): ENHRY, SYGVKD. The part of the CDR3 DNA that was read is TGTGCCACCCGGACAGGGATCAATCAGCCC. This codes for CATRTGINQP. The complete CDR3 sequence is CATRTGINQPQHF.

Details on this clone: The read ends 3 residues shy of where the CDR3 ends; the end is completed using the germline J gene. The chain combines TRBV6-2 or TRBV6-3 with TRBJ2-1; 14 bases match TRBD2. CDR3 size: 16 residues. From germline, CDR1 is MNHEY and CDR2 SVGEGT. Trimming cost V 6 bases and J 2 bases; bases outside gene matches: 3. The CDR3 DNA, read in part, is TGTGCCAGCAGCCCGACTAGCGGGGGGGCCTACAATGAG. It translates to CASSPTSGGAYNE. The whole CDR3 reads CASSPTSGGAYNEQFF.

On this clone itself: One end of the junction fails to match germline, which may point to a read error. The read ends 3 residues early relative to the CDR3; the germline J gene fills the gap. J is TRBJ2-5 and V is TRBV7-3; 9 bases map to TRBD1. The CDR3 consists of 16 residues. Germline CDR1 is SGHTA and CDR2 is FQGTGA. CDR3 amino acids: CASSLTGQGNQETQYF. The part of the CDR3 DNA that was read is TGTGCCAGCAGCCTAACCGGACAGGGGAATCAAGAGACC.

To note about this clone: With the read ending 3 residues before the CDR3 end, the germline J gene is used to fill in that end. The chain uses TRBV6-2 or TRBV6-3 and TRBJ1-6; tentative D call: TRBD1 (5 bases). Looked up from germline, CDR1 is MNHEY and CDR2 is SVGEGT. The length of the CDR3 is 15 residues. V lost 9 bases to trimming and J lost 7 bases, with 19 bases between them. The CDR3 is CASRRNSGGNSPLHF. CDR3 bases read: TGTGCCAGTCGCCGTAACTCTGGGGGGAATTCACCC.

Details on this clone: The junction departs from the called germline gene at one end, perhaps through a read error. The read terminates 3 residues ahead of where the CDR3 ends, so the germline J gene completes it. This sample also contains other DNA sequences that code for the same CDR3. V usage is TRBV7-9 and J usage is TRBJ1-3; 7 positions agree with TRBD1. This CDR3 spans 15 amino acids. Germline loops: CDR1 SEHNR, CDR2 FQNEAQ (reference sequence). The sequenced part of the CDR3 DNA is TGTGCCAGCAGCTCGGGACAGCCGTACGGAAACACT. As protein: CASSSGQPYGNT. The whole CDR3 reads CASSSGQPYGNTIYF.

About this clone itself: The sequence runs out 3 residues before the end of the CDR3; the remainder is reconstructed from the germline J gene. The V gene is TRBV20-1, the J gene TRBJ1-1; tentatively, D is TRBD1 (6 bases). Trimming shortened V by 1 base and J by 3 bases, and 12 bases separated the two germline ends. The CDR3 runs to 14 residues. From germline, CDR1 is DFQATT and CDR2 SNEGSKA (reference sequence). The CDR3 protein is CSARVTRQDTEAFF. The covered CDR3 bases are TGCAGTGCTAGAGTCACTCGACAGGACACTGAA.

With respect to this clone: The DNA ends 3 residues before the CDR3 does, and the rest of the CDR3 is filled in from the germline J gene. This rearrangement joins TRBV30 to TRBJ2-7; D is perhaps TRBD1 (5 bases). The CDR3 runs 13 residues. V lost 5 bases, J lost 0 bases, and 11 bases lay in between. The germline CDR1 and CDR2 sequences are GTSNPN and SVGIG (reference sequence). CDR3 amino acids: CAWDTGNSYEQYF. The DNA read from the CDR3 is TGTGCCTGGGATACAGGAAACTCCTACGAG.

CDR3: CASSRDTTDTQYF. Partial CDR3 DNA: TGTGCCAGCAGCAGGGACACCACAGATACG. This chain uses TRBV6-2 or TRBV6-3 with TRBJ2-3; possibly TRBD1 for D (6 bases). The missing CDR3 end, 3 residues past where the read stops, is filled in from the germline J gene. CDR1 is MNHEY and CDR2 is SVGEGT in the germline V gene. CDR3 length: 13 residues. Deletions cut 6 bases from V and 2 bases from J, with 9 bases between.

Worth noting for this clone: The read ends 3 residues early relative to the CDR3; the germline J gene fills the gap. J is TRBJ2-7 and V is TRBV28, with D tentatively TRBD2 (6 bases). Trimming took 5 bases from V and 2 from J, leaving 10 bases between them. Germline CDR1 is MDHEN and CDR2 is SYDVKM. This CDR3 contains 13 residues. CDR3 DNA (partial): TGTGCCAGCAGTCGACTAGACCCCTACGAG. It specifies CASSRLDPYE. The complete CDR3 sequence is CASSRLDPYEQYF.

This clone is labeled medium-sized (0.01 to 0.1%) based on frequency. The read terminates 3 residues before the CDR3 end, so the remaining end is supplied by the germline J gene. The rearrangement uses TRBV30 and TRBJ2-3; D assignment may be TRBD1 or TRBD2 (5 bases each). From germline, CDR1 is GTSNPN and CDR2 SVGIG (reference sequence). The CDR3 runs to 13 residues. V was clipped by 3 bases and J by 4 bases, with 11 bases between them. CDR3 sequence: CAWRPRGSDTQYF. The CDR3 DNA, read in part, is TGTGCCTGGAGGCCGAGGGGATCAGATACG.

With regard to this clone: Coverage ceases 3 residues before the CDR3 finishes, and the germline J gene fills in the end. The chain recombines TRBV7-3 with TRBJ2-5; 7 nucleotides agree with TRBD1. CDR3 size: 13 residues. Germline CDR1 is SGHTA and CDR2 is FQGTGA. The junction had 5 bases not matched to a gene; V was cut back by 5 bases and J by 5 bases. This CDR3 reads CASSRDRQETQYF. The DNA read from the CDR3 is TGTGCCAGCAGCCGGGACAGACAGGAGACC.

As concerns this clone: Sequencing ends 3 residues short of the CDR3 end; the germline J gene provides the rest. The V gene is TRBV20-1, the J gene TRBJ1-4, with 7 bases identical to TRBD1. The germline gives CDR1 DFQATT, CDR2 SNEGSKA (reference sequence). J was trimmed by 4 bases and V by 6 bases; bases with no gene match: 5. This CDR3 is 13 amino acids long. The CDR3 DNA, read in part, is TGCAGTGCCACAGGGGCCGATAATGAAAAA. Protein product: CSATGADNEK. The whole CDR3 sequence reads CSATGADNEKLFF.

With respect to this clone: The read comes to an end 3 residues before the CDR3 does, leaving the germline J gene to fill in the end. This chain uses TRBV6-2 or TRBV6-3 with TRBJ1-5; perhaps TRBD1 as D (6 bases). V was pared by 4 bases and J by 1 base, with 17 bases between. This CDR3 is built from 17 residues. Germline-derived CDR1 and CDR2 are MNHEY and SVGEGT. This chain's CDR3 is CASSSAAGAGSNQPQHF. Incomplete CDR3 DNA: TGTGCCAGCAGTTCGGCGGCAGGGGCGGGAAGCAATCAGCCC.

About this clone itself: The CDR3 end falls 3 residues outside the read, so it is completed with the germline J gene. This chain joins TRBV7-6 and TRBJ2-7, with D tentatively TRBD1 (6 bases). This CDR3 is 15 amino acids long. Trimming removed 1 base from V and 2 bases from J, with 12 bases in between. Germline V gene data show CDR1 as SGHVS and CDR2 as FNYEAQ. CDR3 in amino acids: CASSLGGQVTYEQYF. The sequenced part of the CDR3 DNA is TGTGCCAGCAGCTTAGGGGGGCAGGTCACCTACGAG.

In the case of this clone: Read sequence stops 3 residues before the CDR3 end, and the germline J gene provides the missing end. Other DNA sequences in the sample encode the same CDR3. The chain joins TRBV19 to TRBJ1-1; 8 bases are shared with TRBD1. The germline gives CDR1 LNHDA, CDR2 SQIVND (reference sequence). There are 15 residues in the CDR3. CDR3 DNA (partial): TGTGCCAGTAGCCCCACAGGGGGTGGTGGGGAGACA. As protein: CASSPTGGGGET. The CDR3 reads in full as CASSPTGGGGETAFF.

As for this clone: The read terminates 3 residues before the CDR3 end, so the remaining end is supplied by the germline J gene. V gene TRBV7-3 combines with J gene TRBJ2-1; TRBD2 matches 15 bases. The CDR3 is 17 residues long. V lost 5 bases and J lost 8; bases outside the gene matches: 10. Germline CDR1 and CDR2: SGHTA and FQGTGA. CDR3 sequence reads: CASSPPGLAGGKDEQFF. Partial CDR3 DNA: TGTGCCAGCAGCCCACCTGGACTAGCGGGGGGGAAGGATGAG. Based on the CDR3 plus reference TRBV7-3 and TRBJ2-1, the full variable domain is GAGVSQTPSNKVTEKGKYVELRCDPISGHTALYWYRQSLGQGPEFLIYFQGTGAADDSGLPNDRFFAVRPEGSVSTLKIQRTERGDSAVYLCASSPPGLAGGKDEQFFGPGTRLTVL.

Note on this clone: Read coverage stops 3 residues before the CDR3 terminus; the germline J gene supplies the remainder. The rearrangement joins TRBV5-1 to TRBJ2-3; 13 bases align to TRBD2. Germline CDR1 is SGHRS and CDR2 is YFSETQ. The J segment lost 2 bases and the V segment lost 4 bases, leaving 4 bases of the junction unmatched. The CDR3 has 16 residues. The CDR3 sequence: CASSTGTSGDTDTQYF. CDR3 DNA, as far as it was read: TGCGCCAGCAGCACCGGGACTAGCGGGGACACAGATACG. The full variable domain, rest sourced from reference TRBV5-1 and TRBJ2-3, is KAGVTQTPRYLIKTRGQQVTLSCSPISGHRSVSWYQQTPGQGLQFLFEYFSETQRNKGNFPGRFSGRQFSNSRSEMNVSTLELGDSALYLCASSTGTSGDTDTQYFGPGTRLTVL.

Points on this clone: Read data end 3 residues before the CDR3 end; the end is taken from the germline J gene. The V call is TRBV5-4, the J call TRBJ2-1; TRBD2 agrees at 12 bases. With 2 bases clipped from V and 5 bases from J, the junction kept 5 bases outside the gene matches. From germline, CDR1 is SGHNT and CDR2 YYREEE (reference sequence). The CDR3 loop spans 16 amino acids. CDR3 loop: CASSFDGLAGNNEQFF. The part of the CDR3 DNA that was read is TGTGCCAGCAGCTTTGATGGACTAGCGGGGAACAATGAG.

CDR3 loop: CASSPLAGALNEQFF. The CDR3 bases that were read are TGTGCCAGCTCACCACTAGCGGGGGCCCTCAATGAG. The genes are TRBV18 and TRBJ2-1; 9 positions agree with TRBD2. The read terminates 3 residues ahead of where the CDR3 ends, so the germline J gene completes it. The CDR3 sequence is 15 residues long. Trimming at V came to 1 base and at J to 6 bases, leaving 4 bases not matched to a gene. From germline, CDR1 is KGHSH and CDR2 LQKENI.